This TCR beta chain was identified during a study of OX40 agonist ivuxolimab in advanced cancers. Study summary: Dose-escalation subjects each had hepatocellular carcinoma, melanoma, renal cell or head and neck cancer. Overall study results and limits: Blood T cells, both CD4+ and CD8+, expanded clonally by week 6 at 0.1 to 3.0 mg/kg. CD8+ T cells (on average) carried more expanded clones than CD4+ T cells. The expanded peripheral T cells' antigen specificity was not determined.

Germline CDR1 reads SGDLS; CDR2 reads YYNGEE. Trimming left V 5 bases short and J 2 bases short, with 23 bases between. The CDR3 spans 17 residues. About this clone: Antigen specificity is unknown.

Sequencing used immunoSEQ multiplex PCR; TCRdb keeps in-frame clones, though not all of them. The data contain tens of thousands of clones, roughly 88% of them singletons. The clonotype comes from an adult with an advanced solid tumor such as melanoma, head and neck, liver or kidney cancer. J is TRBJ2-7 and V is TRBV9; D assignment may be TRBD1 or TRBD2 (5 bases each). The sample was CD4+ or CD8+ T cells sorted from blood, taken in a trial of the OX40 agonist ivuxolimab. The CDR3 loop is CASSSGRGFRSAYEQYF. In DNA, the CDR3 is TGTGCCAGCAGTTCAGGGAGAGGGTTTCGTTCCGCCTACGAGCAGTACTTC.